The entry that follows covers one T cell receptor (beta chain) sequence. Every patient was affected by relapse after autologous stem cell transplantation, while exposure to brentuximab vedotin was not uniform. J lost 5 bases, V lost 0 bases, and 3 bases had no gene match. The CDR3 is 14 amino acids. Germline V gene sequence: CDR1 SGHTA, CDR2 FQGNSA. The protocol was immunoSEQ multiplex PCR, while the TCRdb copy is restricted to in-frame clones and leaves out a portion. Here the sample spans roughly 61,000 clones, around 91% being singletons. The data derive from a study of PD-1 blockade in classical Hodgkin lymphoma. Study in general: Patients were dosed intravenously with nivolumab at 3 mg/kg every 2 weeks.

The TCR was taken from a human donor with classical Hodgkin lymphoma. The genes are TRBV7-2 and TRBJ2-5; TRBD2 matches 7 bases. The source was peripheral blood mononuclear cells (PBMCs), collected at baseline. CDR3 region: CASSLAGLVETQYF. The CDR3 DNA reads as TGTGCCAGCAGCTTAGCCGGACTAGTTGAGACCCAGTACTTC. Full variable domain (outside the CDR3, taken from reference TRBV7-2 and TRBJ2-5): GAGVSQSPSNKVTEKGKDVELRCDPISGHTALYWYRQSLGQGLEFLIYFQGNSAPDKSGLPSDRFSAERTGGSVSTLTIQRTQQEDSAVYLCASSLAGLVETQYFGPGTRLLVL.